This T cell receptor beta chain originates from a study of OX40 agonist ivuxolimab in advanced cancers. At the level of the whole study: The costimulatory receptor OX40 (CD134) was targeted by ivuxolimab, a fully human IgG2 agonistic monoclonal antibody. Intravenous ivuxolimab was administered to patients every 2 weeks at six dose levels: 0.01, 0.1, 0.3, 1.5, 3 and 10 mg/kg. Among the approximately 54 dose-escalation patients, about 20 had hepatocellular carcinoma, roughly 15 melanoma, 9 renal cell carcinoma and 9 head and neck cancer. The dose-escalation cohort was around 84% male with a mean age of approximately 60 years, ranging from roughly 23 to 79. Patients were allowed to have had prior anti-PD-1, anti-PD-L1 or anti-CTLA-4 therapy, and 40% of the dose-escalation patients had previously received checkpoint inhibitors. Three dose-escalation patients achieved partial responses, one with hepatocellular carcinoma and two with cutaneous melanoma. Peripheral TCRbeta sequencing was intended to test whether TCR sequence diversity was altered and clonal T-cell expansion was caused by ivuxolimab. The paper describes the monotherapy dose-escalation part (N of about 50 patients) of the phase I trial of ivuxolimab. Here is what the overall study found, with its caveats: In partial responders in the 0.1-3.0 mg/kg groups, normalized peripheral clonal expansion was found to be among the lowest, especially among CD8+ T cells. Low levels of normalized T-cell clonal expansion were also shown by some nonresponding patients. Clonal expansion of both CD4+ and CD8+ blood T cells was observed from baseline to week 6 at doses 0.1 to 3.0 mg/kg. The antigen specificity of the clonally expanded peripheral T cells was not determined. On average, CD8+ T cells showed more expanded clones than CD4+ T cells after ivuxolimab.

The trial excluded patients who had a history of autoimmune disease or were on systemic immunosuppression. Peripheral blood for TCR sequencing was collected from all dose cohorts at baseline, on cycle 4 day 1, and on cycle 7 day 1. The samples were taken from a phase I, first-in-human, multicenter, open-label dose-escalation trial of ivuxolimab. Adults with locally advanced or metastatic melanoma, renal cell carcinoma, hepatocellular carcinoma or head and neck squamous cell carcinoma were enrolled in the trial. Before TCR sequencing, CD4+ T cells and CD8+ T cells from peripheral blood were sorted into separate populations. Genomic DNA was extracted from sorted cells for sequencing of the TCRbeta CDR3 region. TCRbeta CDR3 regions were sequenced using the immunoSEQ Assay. This is the immuneACCESS table as TCRdb keeps it, with only in-frame sequences that have V and J called. A part of the clones is gone; compared with another copy, unresolved V genes explain less than half, and the rest is unexplained. Across this sample there are about 57,000 clones, with nearly 85% seen only once. The top ten clonotypes cover 3.1% of the sample.

This clone counts as medium-sized (0.01 to 0.1%). Its binding antigen is unknown. Nothing much larger sits one base from this clone, and base qualities are not available. The germline V gene gives CDR1 as SNHLY and CDR2 as FYNNEI. From its cysteine to its phenylalanine, the CDR3 spans 15 amino acids. Of the read, only the CDR3 DNA is kept; its 45 bases are in frame from base 1. Cut back by 7 bases and 6 bases, the V and J ends lie 19 bases apart. The sequenced sample was CD4+ or CD8+ T cells sorted from blood, obtained in a trial of the OX40 agonist ivuxolimab. This receptor was taken from an adult with an advanced solid tumor such as melanoma, head and neck, liver or kidney cancer. The chain is encoded by TRBV2 joined to TRBJ1-5; possibly the D gene is TRBD1, per 5 matching bases. The DNA is as follows: TGTGCCAGCACCACGGGCAGGGTTGATGGTCAGCCCCAGCATTTT. Its protein product is CASTTGRVDGQPQHF.